A selection of T cell receptor beta chains follows, all from one sample in a study of cytomegalovirus exposure and HLA in healthy donors. Clones were sequenced by immunoSEQ multiplex PCR, and TCRdb holds only the in-frame ones, with some missing. The sample has some 200,000 clones, 70% to 80% seen once. The sample taken for sequencing was PBMCs. The receptors here all came from a male donor in good health and CMV-seropositive. Each CDR3 is given with its conserved first and last residue. Clone size is stated in some rows and not others, as once, few, many or a class when expanded.

size,V,CDR3
.,TRBV7-2,CASSLRQGKPEQYF
.,TRBV6-4,CASSQIPGDYEQYF
.,TRBV9,CASSGRMQAYTGELFF
.,TRBV18,CASSHLGQGRNTEAFF
.,TRBV28,CASTPGGTSGRAGYEQYF
.,TRBV15,CATSNTGTDVYEQYF
.,TRBV19,CASSNRGSGNTIYF
few,TRBV6-6,CASSYSGTNTDTQYF
.,TRBV18,CVSSQGTGTYNEQFF
.,TRBV7-9,CASSQGQAQAKLFF
.,TRBV30,CAWSRGVTDTQYF
once,TRBV5-6,CASSLEDRLNTEAFF
.,TRBV30,CAWRAWDRGQEYF
few,TRBV7-2,CASSSRYGGGSTEAFF
.,TRBV5-6,CASSPTGTSGPVTQYF
.,TRBV5-1,CASSLAGMTEAFF
few,TRBV7-2,CASSYAGTSGGAYEQYF
.,TRBV7-2,CASSLVALEQFF
once,TRBV6-5,CASGGGPNQPQHF
.,TRBV7-3,CASSLSPGTSSKFF
.,TRBV5-4,CASSQKRTSGSYNEQFF
.,TRBV14,CASSQARTGANTGELFF
.,TRBV19,CASSIGTAGLEKLFF
.,TRBV7-3,CASRTRATGELFF
.,TRBV6-1,CASSGSPRGGPKVYEQYF